This paragraph covers one TCR beta chain sequence. What it recognizes is unknown. This entry comes from a study of response to subunit inactivated influenza vaccine. One entry per CDR3 protein results from TCRdb running MiXCR on the RT-PCR reads. The sample includes around 520,000 distinct CDR3 sequences, roughly 10% of them seen just once. Regarding the study as a whole: Every seasonal influenza vaccination brings in few new T cells, the authors suggested.

The length of the CDR3 is 14 residues. Germline V lookup: CDR1 SGHRS, CDR2 YFSETQ. Trimming cost V 5 bases and J 3 bases, with 15 bases left between them. The chain carries TRBV5-1 and TRBJ2-7; a weak D match, TRBD2 (5 bases). Source: PBMCs from blood, taken on the day of vaccination. The sequence was obtained from a man aged 50 or older who received an inactivated influenza vaccine. This CDR3 is CASSYDGNLYEQYF. The CDR3 DNA reads as TGCGCCAGCAGTTATGACGGGAACCTCTACGAGCAGTACTTC.